This T cell receptor beta chain was retrieved from a study of blood T cell repertoires in COVID-19. Looking at the study overall: Acute and convalescent COVID-19 samples came from the United States, Italy and Spain.

In germline, CDR1 is SGHTA, CDR2 FQGTGA. With V trimmed by 4 bases and J by 4 bases, 6 bases remained unmatched. The CDR3 runs to 17 residues. In the original analysis: From reference gene primer amplification, estimates of nucleated cell counts were derived. The data were produced by immunoSEQ multiplex PCR, yet TCRdb's version contains in-frame clones alone and is incomplete. D and trimming were read from the DNA, whereas the V and J calls and clone size are those reported in that table. The table lists approximately 53,000 clones, 85% to 95% of them singletons. The chain employs TRBV7-3 and TRBJ2-2, with TRBD2 matching over 13 bases. The source material was peripheral blood. The receptor comes from a woman older than 75 with acute or convalescent COVID-19. CDR3 region: CASSWTSGSIGTGELFF. The CDR3 DNA reads TGTGCCAGCAGCTGGACTAGCGGGAGTATTGGCACCGGGGAGCTGTTTTTT.